Listed here are 9 T cell receptor beta chains from one sample, sequenced in a study of T cell clones after liver transplantation. Here immunoSEQ multiplex PCR was the method, and the copy in TCRdb shows in-frame clones only, minus some. The sample records roughly 100,000 clones, under 90% being singletons. The sequences come from CD4+ T cells from blood, collected about 50 months after liver transplant. The receptors here all came from a human patient who received a liver transplant. Part of the T cell pool may stem from the graft donor.

The CDR3, as DNA: TGTGCCAGCAGCCAAGACGTGGGGAAAGGGGGCTACACCTTC. This encodes CASSQDVGKGGYTF. The chain recombines TRBV4-2 with TRBJ1-2; unclear D gene. The V end lost 0 bases, the J end lost 8 bases, and 13 bases lay between the germline ends. CDR3 length: 14 residues. Germline V gene data show CDR1 as LGHNA and CDR2 as YNFKEQ.

The chain has TRBV7-2 and TRBJ2-3, with TRBD2 matching over 8 bases. Germline V gene data show CDR1 as SGHTA and CDR2 as FQGNSA. The V and J ends lost 8 bases and 3 bases, in that order; junction bases with no gene match: 7. CDR3 length: 14 residues. The CDR3: CASVLAGGTDTQYF. For the CDR3, the DNA is TGTGCCAGCGTACTGGCGGGGGGTACAGATACGCAGTATTTT. The whole variable domain, remainder taken from reference TRBV7-2 and TRBJ2-3, is GAGVSQSPSNKVTEKGKDVELRCDPISGHTALYWYRQSLGQGLEFLIYFQGNSAPDKSGLPSDRFSAERTGGSVSTLTIQRTQQEDSAVYLCASVLAGGTDTQYFGPGTRLTVL.

V is TRBV7-3 and J is TRBJ2-5; D is unresolved. CDR3 length: 13 residues. CDR1 and CDR2 (germline): SGHTA, FQGTGA. V lost 10 bases, J lost 1 base, and 13 bases lay in between. CDR3 nucleotides: TGTGCCACCTCAGTAGGGCCCCAAGAGACCCAGTACTTC. It yields the protein CATSVGPQETQYF.

This chain uses TRBV5-1 with TRBJ2-1, with 8 bases identical to TRBD2. The V segment lost 4 bases and the J segment 13 bases; nucleotides outside the gene matches: 13. The CDR3 is 14 residues long. Germline V gene sequence: CDR1 SGHRS, CDR2 YFSETQ. CDR3 sequence (DNA): TGCGCCAGCAGCCACGGGACTAGTCAAGTCGAACAGTTCTTC. Translated: CASSHGTSQVEQFF. Based on the CDR3 plus reference TRBV5-1 and TRBJ2-1, the full variable domain is KAGVTQTPRYLIKTRGQQVTLSCSPISGHRSVSWYQQTPGQGLQFLFEYFSETQRNKGNFPGRFSGRQFSNSRSEMNVSTLELGDSALYLCASSHGTSQVEQFFGPGTRLTVL.

This clone has just a few counts. This chain uses TRBV6-5 with TRBJ2-1, with D perhaps given as TRBD1 or TRBD2 (5 bases each). Per germline, CDR1 MNHEY and CDR2 SVGAGI. The CDR3 covers 15 residues. The germline V and J ends were trimmed by 6 bases and 5 bases, with 17 bases remaining between them. Here the CDR3 DNA reads TGTGCCAGCAGGCGACAGTGGAGGTCGGACAATGAGCAGTTCTTC. This sequence encodes CASRRQWRSDNEQFF.

The rearrangement links TRBV29-1 to TRBJ2-7, with 10 positions matching TRBD1. The CDR3 has 13 amino acids. V gave up 6 bases and J gave up 3 bases; unmatched junction bases: 5. CDR1 and CDR2 (germline): SQVTM, ANQGSEA. The CDR3 DNA sequence: TGCAGCGTGTTGACAGGGGGCGGCTACGAGCAGTACTTC. This translates into CSVLTGGGYEQYF.

This clone has just one count. The chain carries TRBV5-1 and TRBJ2-7; 8 bases map to TRBD1. V lost 3 bases to trimming and J lost 3 bases; unmatched junction nucleotides: 2. Germline V CDR1 and CDR2: SGHRS, YFSETQ. The CDR3 has 13 residues. CDR3 region: CASSSGTGYEQYF. The CDR3 nucleotides read TGCGCCAGCAGCTCCGGGACAGGCTACGAGCAGTACTTC. Full variable domain (missing parts from reference TRBV5-1 and TRBJ2-7): KAGVTQTPRYLIKTRGQQVTLSCSPISGHRSVSWYQQTPGQGLQFLFEYFSETQRNKGNFPGRFSGRQFSNSRSEMNVSTLELGDSALYLCASSSGTGYEQYFGPGTRLTVT.

This clone was picked up one time. The chain recombines TRBV30 with TRBJ2-1, with 14 bases matching TRBD2. Germline lookup yields CDR1 GTSNPN and CDR2 SVGIG (reference sequence). This CDR3 is 17 amino acids long. Trimming took 7 bases from V and 4 from J; bases not matched to a gene: 12. CDR3 sequence (DNA): TGTGCCTCCACGACTAGCGGGAGGGCCTACGGGTACAATGAGCAGTTCTTC. Its translation is CASTTSGRAYGYNEQFF. The full variable domain, in which reference TRBV30 and TRBJ2-1 provide the parts outside the CDR3, is SQTIHQWPATLVQPVGSPLSLECTVEGTSNPNLYWYRQAAGRGLQLLFYSVGIGQISSEVPQNLSASRPQDRQFILSSKKLLLSDSGFYLCASTTSGRAYGYNEQFFGPGTRLTVL.

This clone was observed once. The genes are TRBV19 and TRBJ1-4; 9 bases fit TRBD1. The CDR3 length is 12 residues. Germline values: CDR1 LNHDA, CDR2 SQIVND (reference sequence). J gave up 8 bases and V 6 bases, and 1 base lay outside the gene matches. CDR3 nucleotides: TGTGCCAGTAGGGGGACAGGGGAAAAACTGTTTTTT. Translation: CASRGTGEKLFF.